This T cell receptor (beta chain) was documented in a study of blood T cell repertoires in COVID-19. Participants came from 24 US areas, aged about 18 to 89 years. The CDR3 contains 14 residues. Trimming cost V 2 bases and J 4 bases; bases outside gene matches: 1. Germline V gives CDR1 LNHDA, CDR2 SQIVND (reference sequence). Original processing notes: Reference gene primer amplification gave estimated nucleated cell counts. TCRdb's copy holds only in-frame clones and misses some; the assay was immunoSEQ multiplex PCR. V and J calls and clone size come straight from that table; D and trimming were deduced from the DNA. The data show around 240,000 clones, about 90% seen once. This clone was counted once. The same CDR3 also results from other DNA sequences found in this sample.

This TCR was sampled from a human donor in a cohort exposed to, infected with or recovered from COVID-19 (not recorded which). The donor label of this sample is uncertain. The sample comprised PBMCs or T cells enriched from blood (not recorded which). The chain uses TRBV19 and TRBJ1-5; 8 bases are shared with TRBD1. CDR3 nucleotide sequence: TGTGCCAGTAGTATAACAGGGGGAAATCAGCCCCAGCATTTT. Its translation: CASSITGGNQPQHF. The variable domain in full, completed from reference TRBV19 and TRBJ1-5, reads DGGITQSPKYLFRKEGQNVTLSCEQNLNHDAMYWYRQDPGQGLRLIYYSQIVNDFQKGDIAEGYSVSREKKESFPLTVTSAQKNPTAFYLCASSITGGNQPQHFGDGTRLSIL.